This T cell receptor beta chain was observed in a study of cytomegalovirus exposure and HLA in healthy donors. The study, taken as a whole, reports: The authors later linked a missense DCLRE1C variant to TCR beta V- and J-gene trimming.

There are 13 residues in the CDR3. With 1 base removed from V and 3 bases from J, the gap between germline ends came to 7 bases. The germline V gene encodes CDR1 PRHDT and CDR2 FYEKMQ (reference sequence). Concerning this clone itself: The antigen is unknown.

The PCR employed 60 Vbeta primers together with 13 Jbeta primers. The assay was immunoSEQ multiplex PCR, and TCRdb's table has in-frame clones only and misses some. The sample carries fewer than 200,000 clones, 60% to 85% recorded once. V and J are TRBV13 and TRBJ2-7; D gene ambiguous. The origin of this receptor is a man under 40 in good health and CMV-seropositive. Sequenced material: PBMCs. In DNA form, the CDR3 reads TGTGCCAGCAGCTTAGACGCAGGCTACGAGCAGTACTTC. This gives the protein CASSLDAGYEQYF.